In this sample, the clone carrying this T cell receptor beta chain turned up a few times. The sample belongs to a study of T-cell memory formation after mild COVID-19. TCRdb passed the 5' RACE reads through MiXCR, listing each CDR3 protein once. Seen here are 190,000 or so distinct CDR3 sequences, about 21% observed once, and the top ten hold under 25%. The clonotype was recovered from an adult woman who had mild COVID-19 (a few samples of this study predate the infection). Cell type and time point are not known. Sequenced: PBMCs or a T cell subset sorted from them (not recorded which).

The CDR3 is CASGPQQVAGPVHYGYTF. For the CDR3, the DNA is TGTGCCAGCGGCCCACAACAAGTCGCGGGACCGGTGCACTATGGCTACACCTTC. The chain combines TRBV4-2 with TRBJ1-2; a possible D gene is TRBD1 (5 bases). CDR3 length: 18 residues. The germline V gene has CDR1 LGHNA and CDR2 YNFKEQ. V was cut by 8 bases and J by 3 bases, with 28 bases left in between.